This T cell receptor (beta chain) was recovered during a study of blood T cell repertoires in COVID-19. Study-level information: Collection of acute and convalescent COVID-19 samples took place in the United States, Italy and Spain.

Trimming cost V 1 base and J 0 bases, with 8 bases left between them. CDR1 and CDR2 from the germline V gene are SGHNT and YYREEE (reference sequence). The CDR3 consists of 15 residues. Participant-reported clinical history was the basis for cohort assignment. This clone was detected only a few times. Data came from immunoSEQ multiplex PCR; TCRdb stores just in-frame clones and leaves some out. The data show over 130,000 clones, with 84% seen just once and 1.5% to 2% held by the top ten. This chain links TRBV5-4 with TRBJ2-1; no firm D call. Sequencing was carried out using PBMCs or T cells enriched from blood (not recorded which). The receptor was derived from a woman aged 18-29 years who had been exposed to COVID-19. The CDR3, as DNA: TGTGCCAGCAGCTTGCGGTTAAGCTCCTACAATGAGCAGTTCTTC. Translated, it gives CASSLRLSSYNEQFF.